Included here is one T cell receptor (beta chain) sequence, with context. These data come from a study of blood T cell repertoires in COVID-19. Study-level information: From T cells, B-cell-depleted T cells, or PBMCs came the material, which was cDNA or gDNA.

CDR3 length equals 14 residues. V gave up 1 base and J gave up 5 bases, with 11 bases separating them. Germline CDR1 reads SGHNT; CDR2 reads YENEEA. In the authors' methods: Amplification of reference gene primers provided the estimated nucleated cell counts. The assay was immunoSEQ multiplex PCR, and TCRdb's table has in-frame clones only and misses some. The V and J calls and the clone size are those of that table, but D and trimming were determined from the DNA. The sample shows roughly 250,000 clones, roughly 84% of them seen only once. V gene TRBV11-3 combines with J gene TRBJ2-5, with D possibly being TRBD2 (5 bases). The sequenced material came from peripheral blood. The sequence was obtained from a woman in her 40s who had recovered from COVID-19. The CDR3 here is CASSLGGAGETQYF. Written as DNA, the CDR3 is TGTGCCAGCAGCTTAGGGGGAGCTGGCGAGACCCAGTACTTC.